These 26 T cell receptor beta chains were all obtained from the same sample, sequenced in a study of shared clonotypes between healthy human individuals. Method: immunoSEQ multiplex PCR; TCRdb's copy keeps in-frame clones and lacks some. The sample shows hundreds of thousands of clones, less than 75% of them seen only once. Sequenced sample: memory CD4+ T cells sorted from blood. Subset meaning: CD45RA-negative fraction. These TCRs come from a man between 25 and 39 years old in good health.

The rearrangement joins TRBV30 to TRBJ2-7; 12 bases fit TRBD2. This CDR3 comprises 15 residues. The junction had 3 bases not matched to a gene; V was cut back by 3 bases and J by 0 bases. Per the germline V gene, CDR1 is GTSNPN and CDR2 is SVGIG (reference sequence). This CDR3 is CAWSRLAGVSYEQYF. DNA of the CDR3: TGTGCCTGGAGCCGACTAGCGGGGGTCTCCTACGAGCAGTACTTC. Using reference TRBV30 and TRBJ2-7 for the parts outside the CDR3, the full variable domain is SQTIHQWPATLVQPVGSPLSLECTVEGTSNPNLYWYRQAAGRGLQLLFYSVGIGQISSEVPQNLSASRPQDRQFILSSKKLLLSDSGFYLCAWSRLAGVSYEQYFGPGTRLTVT.

This clone is a singleton in its sample. The chain carries TRBV5-1 and TRBJ2-3; 8 bases map to TRBD2. This CDR3 spans 16 amino acids. In germline, CDR1 is SGHRS, CDR2 YFSETQ. The V gene end was trimmed by 4 bases and the J gene end by 3 bases; junction bases not matched to a gene: 10. CDR3 nucleotides: TGCGCCAGCAGCCGAGGAAGCGGGAGCAGGACAGATACGCAGTATTTT. Protein product: CASSRGSGSRTDTQYF.

The chain employs TRBV18 and TRBJ2-5; D tentatively fits TRBD1 or TRBD2 (5 bases each). CDR1 and CDR2 from the germline V gene are KGHSH and LQKENI. This CDR3 is built from 13 residues. The V gene lost 2 bases and the J gene lost 5 bases, with 9 bases spanning the gap. CDR3 DNA sequence: TGTGCCAGCTCACCAAATTGGGGGGAGACCCAGTACTTC. It codes for CASSPNWGETQYF. The whole variable domain, filled in from reference TRBV18 and TRBJ2-5, reads NAGVMQNPRHLVRRRGQEARLRCSPMKGHSHVYWYRQLPEEGLKFMVYLQKENIIDESGMPKERFSAEFPKEGPSILRIQQVVRGDSAAYFCASSPNWGETQYFGPGTRLLVL.

This clone was observed a handful of times. V is TRBV7-8 and J is TRBJ2-7; D may be TRBD2 (6 bases). CDR1 SGHVS and CDR2 FQNEAQ come from the germline V gene. Trimming stripped 10 bases from V and 1 base from J, with 23 bases between. The length of the CDR3 is 16 residues. The CDR3 DNA reads TGTGCCACCAGAATATCGGGAGCCTTAGGATCCTACGAGCAGTACTTC. It translates to CATRISGALGSYEQYF.

The chain combines TRBV7-9 with TRBJ2-1; D is ambiguous. The V end was cut by 3 bases, the J end by 4 bases, with 13 bases between. The germline gives CDR1 SEHNR, CDR2 FQNEAQ (reference sequence). The CDR3 length is 15 residues. The CDR3 loop reads CASSFGPPDYNEQFF. CDR3 in DNA: TGTGCCAGCAGCTTCGGACCGCCGGATTACAATGAGCAGTTCTTC.

This clone was seen only once. The V call is TRBV10-2, the J call TRBJ2-3; D is perhaps TRBD1 or TRBD2 (6 bases each). V dropped 0 bases and J dropped 2 bases, with 9 bases sitting between them. This CDR3 is built from 15 residues. The germline V gene encodes CDR1 WSHSY and CDR2 SAAADI. CDR3 amino acids: CASSESRGATDTQYF. In nucleotides, the CDR3 is TGCGCCAGCAGTGAGTCGAGGGGGGCCACAGATACGCAGTATTTT.

The chain uses TRBV6-1 and TRBJ2-7; possible D gene TRBD2, 6 bases. This CDR3 is built from 13 residues. Germline loops: CDR1 MNHNS, CDR2 SASEGT. Trimming took off 5 bases at V and 3 bases at J, with 11 bases between the two ends. CDR3 protein: CASSYGGNYEQYF. DNA of the CDR3: TGTGCCAGCAGTTATGGCGGGAACTACGAGCAGTACTTC.

The chain has TRBV2 and TRBJ1-2; no clear D gene. The CDR3 length is 14 residues. The ends were cut back, 5 bases at V and 5 bases at J, with 15 bases in the middle. Germline V gene lookup returns CDR1 SNHLY and CDR2 FYNNEI. CDR3 in DNA: TGTGCCAGCAGTCCTGTAAATGGGCCATATGGCTACACCTTC. Protein product: CASSPVNGPYGYTF.

The chain uses TRBV18 and TRBJ2-7; D is possibly TRBD1 (6 bases). The V and J ends lost 0 bases and 6 bases respectively, with 12 bases between them. The CDR3 extends over 14 amino acids. Germline CDR1 and CDR2: KGHSH and LQKENI. The CDR3 coding sequence is TGTGCCAGCTCACCACCGGTGACAGGATCCGAGCAGTACTTC. Translating it yields CASSPPVTGSEQYF.

The rearrangement links TRBV28 to TRBJ1-5, with TRBD1 as a possible D gene (5 bases). Germline assignment: CDR1 MDHEN and CDR2 SYDVKM. Trimming left V 4 bases short and J 6 bases short, with 16 bases between. The CDR3 covers 15 residues. The CDR3 protein is CASSSAQGLGQPQHF. The CDR3 DNA follows: TGTGCCAGCAGTTCCGCTCAGGGCCTGGGTCAGCCCCAGCATTTT. The full variable domain, its missing parts supplied by reference TRBV28 and TRBJ1-5, is DVKVTQSSRYLVKRTGEKVFLECVQDMDHENMFWYRQDPGLGLRLIYFSYDVKMKEKGDIPEGYSVSREKKERFSLILESASTNQTSMYLCASSSAQGLGQPQHFGDGTRLSIL.

V usage is TRBV6-1 and J usage is TRBJ2-5; D not certain. Per the germline V gene, CDR1 is MNHNS and CDR2 is SASEGT. V lost 7 bases to trimming and J lost 4 bases, with 13 bases between them. The CDR3 has 13 residues. The CDR3, as DNA: TGTGCCAGCACCCGAGTGGTGGCAGAGACCCAGTACTTC. This translates into CASTRVVAETQYF.

The chain uses TRBV27 and TRBJ2-1, with D uncertain. The germline V gene has CDR1 MNHEY and CDR2 SMNVEV (reference sequence). This CDR3 spans 16 amino acids. V lost 6 bases to trimming and J lost 0 bases, with 15 bases between them. In DNA, the CDR3 is TGTGCCAGCAGCCCATATCAGAGCTACTCCTACAATGAGCAGTTCTTC. Its translation: CASSPYQSYSYNEQFF.

This clone has a handful of counts. The chain recombines TRBV2 with TRBJ1-2; the D is unclear. In germline, CDR1 is SNHLY, CDR2 FYNNEI. V was shortened by 4 bases and J by 6 bases, with 15 bases between the two germline ends. The CDR3 is 14 amino acids. The CDR3 sequence: CASSVVGFADGYTF. The CDR3 nucleotides read TGTGCCAGCAGTGTAGTGGGATTCGCCGATGGCTACACCTTC. The full variable domain, its missing parts supplied by reference TRBV2 and TRBJ1-2, is EPEVTQTPSHQVTQMGQEVILRCVPISNHLYFYWYRQILGQKVEFLVSFYNNEISEKSEIFDDQFSVERPDGSNFTLKIRSTKLEDSAMYFCASSVVGFADGYTFGSGTRLTVV.

The chain links TRBV6-5 to TRBJ2-3; D unclear. Trimming pared 3 bases from V and 4 bases from J, leaving 2 bases between. The CDR3 extends over 11 amino acids. Looked up from germline, CDR1 is MNHEY and CDR2 is SVGAGI. Here the CDR3 DNA reads TGTGCCAGCAGTTATGCAGATACGCAGTATTTT. This encodes CASSYADTQYF.

The chain combines TRBV29-1 with TRBJ2-1, with TRBD2 matching 8 bases. The J segment lost 2 bases and the V segment lost 5 bases, leaving 14 bases of the junction unmatched. Germline lookup yields CDR1 SQVTM and CDR2 ANQGSEA. CDR3 length: 17 residues. Written as DNA, the CDR3 is TGCAGCGTTCCGGCCGGTACTAGCGGCGTCACCTACAATGAGCAGTTCTTC. Amino acid sequence: CSVPAGTSGVTYNEQFF.

The genes are TRBV30 and TRBJ2-1, with TRBD2 matching 14 bases. CDR3 length: 18 amino acids. Germline loops: CDR1 GTSNPN, CDR2 SVGIG (reference sequence). V dropped 1 base and J dropped 0; count of bases not matched to a gene: 5. The CDR3 reads CAWSGGTSGSRSYNEQFF. The CDR3 DNA follows: TGTGCCTGGAGTGGCGGGACTAGCGGGAGCCGCTCCTACAATGAGCAGTTCTTC.

The chain carries TRBV13 and TRBJ2-1, with 11 bases fitting TRBD2. The CDR3 contains 16 residues. V shed 5 bases, J shed 6 bases, and the junction held 9 bases outside the gene matches. Looked up from germline, CDR1 is PRHDT and CDR2 is FYEKMQ (reference sequence). CDR3 sequence reads: CASSLYSGRAGNEQFF. The CDR3 DNA reads TGTGCCAGCAGCCTCTATAGCGGGAGGGCGGGCAATGAGCAGTTCTTC.

The chain couples TRBV11-2 to TRBJ2-1; TRBD2 matches at 8 bases. Germline lookup yields CDR1 SGHAT and CDR2 FQNNGV. V lost 2 bases to trimming and J lost 12 bases; unmatched junction nucleotides: 15. The CDR3 runs 16 residues. The CDR3 loop is CASSLPFQREWIGQFF. The CDR3 nucleotides are TGTGCCAGCAGCTTACCATTCCAGCGGGAGTGGATCGGGCAGTTCTTC.

This clone was detected a few times. The chain employs TRBV5-1 and TRBJ1-1; D call uncertain. This CDR3 is built from 13 residues. The germline CDR1 and CDR2 sequences are SGHRS and YFSETQ. V was clipped by 0 bases and J by 6 bases, with 9 bases between them. The CDR3 loop reads CASSLAPEAEAFF. For the CDR3, the DNA is TGCGCCAGCAGCTTGGCCCCGGAGGCTGAAGCTTTCTTT. Full variable domain (missing parts from reference TRBV5-1 and TRBJ1-1): KAGVTQTPRYLIKTRGQQVTLSCSPISGHRSVSWYQQTPGQGLQFLFEYFSETQRNKGNFPGRFSGRQFSNSRSEMNVSTLELGDSALYLCASSLAPEAEAFFGQGTRLTVV.

This clone turned up a few times. The gene calls are TRBV7-9 and TRBJ2-7; 9 nucleotides agree with TRBD1. This CDR3 spans 15 amino acids. Germline assignment: CDR1 SEHNR and CDR2 FQNEAQ (reference sequence). J lost 1 base, V lost 5 bases, and 6 bases had no gene match. The CDR3 protein is CASSPDRGRSYEQYF. CDR3 in DNA: TGTGCCAGCAGCCCGGACAGGGGTCGATCCTACGAGCAGTACTTC. The complete variable domain, with remaining parts taken from reference TRBV7-9 and TRBJ2-7, reads DTGVSQNPRHKITKRGQNVTFRCDPISEHNRLYWYRQTLGQGPEFLTYFQNEAQLEKSRLLSDRFSAERPKGSFSTLEIQRTEQGDSAMYLCASSPDRGRSYEQYFGPGTRLTVT.

The rearrangement uses TRBV7-2 and TRBJ1-3; a weak D match, TRBD1 (6 bases). V shed 2 bases and J shed 8 bases, with 28 bases lying between them. From germline, CDR1 is SGHTA and CDR2 FQGNSA. The CDR3 has 19 amino acids. CDR3 DNA: TGTGCCAGCAGCTTAAGGAAGATGACAGGAGCCTTCGAATCGGACACCATATATTTT. Translating gives CASSLRKMTGAFESDTIYF.

This chain links TRBV10-2 with TRBJ2-2, with D possibly matching TRBD2 (6 bases). The CDR3 is made up of 15 amino acids. Germline CDR1 WSHSY, CDR2 SAAADI. Trimming cost V 6 bases and J 2 bases, with 13 bases left between them. This chain's CDR3 is CASRAGRTNTGELFF. The CDR3 DNA reads as TGCGCCAGCAGGGCGGGACGGACCAACACCGGGGAGCTGTTTTTT.

The CDR3 loop is CASSSGLAGPNEQFF. In DNA, the CDR3 is TGTGCCAGCAGTTCCGGACTAGCGGGACCCAATGAGCAGTTCTTC. This chain uses TRBV14 with TRBJ2-1; 12 positions agree with TRBD2. Trimming took 6 bases from V and 6 from J; bases not matched to a gene: 6. The CDR3 has 15 residues. Germline V gives CDR1 SGHDN, CDR2 FVKESK.

This clone was detected once. This sequence joins TRBV9 and TRBJ2-1; D uncertain. The CDR3 has 13 amino acids. The germline CDR1 and CDR2 sequences are SGDLS and YYNGEE. Trimming removed 3 bases at V and 8 bases at J, with 12 bases between. The CDR3 region has the DNA TGTGCCAGCAGCGCCGACCCCGGAGATGAGCAGTTCTTC. Its translation is CASSADPGDEQFF.

The rearrangement joins TRBV28 to TRBJ1-1, with D maybe TRBD1 (5 bases). The CDR3 sequence is 15 residues long. Trimming cost V 1 base and J 0 bases, with 9 bases left between them. Germline values: CDR1 MDHEN, CDR2 SYDVKM. The CDR3 loop reads CASSLLGAMNTEAFF. In nucleotides, the CDR3 is TGTGCCAGCAGTTTATTAGGGGCAATGAACACTGAAGCTTTCTTT.

The chain employs TRBV5-1 and TRBJ2-2; tentative D call: TRBD1 (8 bases). Germline V lookup: CDR1 SGHRS, CDR2 YFSETQ. This CDR3 region has 17 residues. The V and J ends lost 4 bases and 1 base respectively, with 17 bases between them. Here the CDR3 DNA reads TGCGCCAGCAGCCGGACGGGAGGACAGGGGAACACCGGGGAGCTGTTTTTT. Translating gives CASSRTGGQGNTGELFF. The full variable domain, its missing parts supplied by reference TRBV5-1 and TRBJ2-2, is KAGVTQTPRYLIKTRGQQVTLSCSPISGHRSVSWYQQTPGQGLQFLFEYFSETQRNKGNFPGRFSGRQFSNSRSEMNVSTLELGDSALYLCASSRTGGQGNTGELFFGEGSRLTVL.